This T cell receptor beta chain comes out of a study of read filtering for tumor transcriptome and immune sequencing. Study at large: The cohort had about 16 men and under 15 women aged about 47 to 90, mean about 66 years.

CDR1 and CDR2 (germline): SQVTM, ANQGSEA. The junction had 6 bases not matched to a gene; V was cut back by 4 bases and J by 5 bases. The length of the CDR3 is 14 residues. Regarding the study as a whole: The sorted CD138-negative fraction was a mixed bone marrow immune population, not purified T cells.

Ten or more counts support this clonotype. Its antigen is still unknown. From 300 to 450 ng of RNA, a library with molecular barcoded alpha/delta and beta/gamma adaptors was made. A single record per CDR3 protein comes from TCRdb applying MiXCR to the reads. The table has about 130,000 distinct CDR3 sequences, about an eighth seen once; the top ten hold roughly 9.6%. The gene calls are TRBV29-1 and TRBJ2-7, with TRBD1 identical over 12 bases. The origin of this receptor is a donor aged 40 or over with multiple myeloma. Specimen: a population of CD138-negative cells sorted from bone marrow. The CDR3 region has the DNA TGCAGCGTTGTTTTGGGACAGGGGGCGGACGAGCAGTACTTC. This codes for CSVVLGQGADEQYF.